This T cell receptor beta chain appears in the sequencing data of a study of T cell repertoires in cytomegalovirus infection. About the study: CMV infection and matching HLA type were both indicated by public TCR beta signatures.

Germline CDR1 reads KGHSH; CDR2 reads LQKENI. The CDR3 loop spans 14 amino acids. The V and J ends lost 2 bases and 4 bases, in that order; junction bases with no gene match: 4. TCRdb independently ran MiXCR on the reads; one entry per CDR3 protein. The sample lists about 260,000 distinct CDR3 sequences; approximately 9.1% were seen once. Study conclusions and caveats: Cumulative public TCR beta family frequency identified carriers of CMV plus the relevant HLA. CMV-specific TCR beta clonotypes restricted by HLA-C were the ones dominating the ex vivo response.

This clonotype was seen at least ten times. Its antigen remains unidentified. This sequence originates from a human donor in good health (CMV status not recorded). Some clones in this sample may be carry-over from other donors' samples. Sequencing used PBMCs. The V gene is TRBV18, the J gene TRBJ2-7; 8 bases agree with TRBD2. The CDR3 coding sequence is TGTGCCAGCTCACCAGTCGGACTAGCATACGAGCAGTACTTC. Encoded protein: CASSPVGLAYEQYF.